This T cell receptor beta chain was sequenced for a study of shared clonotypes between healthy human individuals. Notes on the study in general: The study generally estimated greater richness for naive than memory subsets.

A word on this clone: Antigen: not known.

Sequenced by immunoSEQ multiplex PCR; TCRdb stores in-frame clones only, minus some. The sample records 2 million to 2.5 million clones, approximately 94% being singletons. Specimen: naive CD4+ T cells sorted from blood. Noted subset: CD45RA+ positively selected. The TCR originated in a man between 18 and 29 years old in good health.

CDR3 DNA: TGTGCCAGCTCACCACTGGACAGGCCTCATCAGCCCCAGCATTTT. Translating it yields CASSPLDRPHQPQHF. The J gene is TRBJ1-5, the V gene TRBV18, with 7 bases identical to TRBD1. Germline V gene lookup returns CDR1 KGHSH and CDR2 LQKENI. J gave up 5 bases and V 1 base, and 5 bases lay outside the gene matches. The length of the CDR3 is 15 residues.